This T cell receptor (beta chain) came from a study of blood T cells in healthy people across ages. Study-wide points: Per million T cells, TCR beta diversity dropped roughly linearly as age increased. Conclusively comparing naive with antigen-experienced cells was impossible with unsorted PBMCs.

The donors, all healthy, were Caucasians living in Russia, aged about 6 to 100. The trim removed 6 bases at V and 6 bases at J, leaving 17 bases unmatched. Germline values: CDR1 SNHLY, CDR2 FYNNEI. The CDR3 length is 17 residues. Note on this clonotype: The target antigen is unknown.

A sample-barcoded 5' primer and a J-beta primer mix were used in a second PCR of about 7 to 12 cycles. TCRdb re-called the 5' RACE reads through MiXCR, storing one row per CDR3 protein. The sample holds 550,000 to 700,000 distinct CDR3 sequences, approximately 30% seen once. This sequence originates from a woman between 65 and 79 years old in good health. Material: blood. The chain employs TRBV2 and TRBJ1-2; 9 bases are a match to TRBD1. CDR3: CASSVSGLGTGINGYTF. Here the CDR3 DNA reads TGTGCCAGCAGCGTTTCTGGTTTGGGGACAGGGATCAATGGCTACACCTTC.